This entry concerns a single T cell receptor (beta chain). The antigen is unknown. Indicated time point: baseline, week 1 (first vaccination visit). Treatment meaning: pre-vaccination baseline after standard-of-care therapy. This sample was taken from a study of a mutant IDH1 vaccine in newly diagnosed glioma. The study's findings and limits: Top-clonotype changes in peripheral T cells seemed unrelated to pseudoprogression.

Libraries were prepared by immunoSEQ multiplex PCR; TCRdb keeps only in-frame clonotypes and omits some of them. The sample lists around 89,000 clones; 83% were seen once. This CDR3 spans 12 amino acids. Between the trimmed V and J ends, which lost 5 bases and 8 bases, there was a span of 12 bases. The germline CDR1 and CDR2 sequences are SGHTA and FQGNSA. The V call is TRBV7-2, the J call TRBJ1-1; the D gene is possibly TRBD1 (6 bases). The material was PBMCs, obtained from a glioma patient treated with radiotherapy, temozolomide or both. The clonotype originates from a woman between 50 and 59 years old with glioma. CDR3 loop: CASSRFRGEAFF. The CDR3 DNA sequence: TGTGCCAGCAGCCGTTTTAGGGGGGAAGCTTTCTTT.